The 6 T cell receptor beta chains reported below all come from one sample, sequenced in a study of shared clonotypes between healthy human individuals. Data came from immunoSEQ multiplex PCR; TCRdb stores just in-frame clones and leaves some out. The sample lists about 1,800,000 clones, about 95% seen once, with less than 1.5% in the top ten. CD45RO-negative, CCR7-positively selected cells formed the naive CD8 fraction, excluding terminally differentiated effector memory CD45RA+ cells. The source material was naive CD8+ T cells sorted from blood. The receptors stem from a man between 18 and 29 years old in good health.

The chain recombines TRBV9 with TRBJ2-7; 8 positions match TRBD1. The CDR3 contains 14 residues. The germline V gene has CDR1 SGDLS and CDR2 YYNGEE. V was clipped by 3 bases and J by 5 bases; unmatched bases: 7. The chain's CDR3 is CASSARTGLDEQYF. CDR3 sequence (DNA): TGTGCCAGCAGCGCAAGGACAGGGCTCGACGAGCAGTACTTC.

This rearrangement joins TRBV15 to TRBJ2-1; tentatively, D is TRBD2 (6 bases). The CDR3 consists of 12 residues. Germline CDR1 is LNHNV and CDR2 is YYDKDF (reference sequence). V lost 5 bases to trimming and J lost 12 bases, with 14 bases between them. CDR3 nucleotides: TGTGCCACCAGCTGGAGGGACTTGGGGCAGTTCTTC. Protein: CATSWRDLGQFF. The full variable domain, in which reference TRBV15 and TRBJ2-1 provide the parts outside the CDR3, is DAMVIQNPRYQVTQFGKPVTLSCSQTLNHNVMYWYQQKSSQAPKLLFHYYDKDFNNEADTPDNFQSRRPNTSFCFLDIRSPGLGDTAMYLCATSWRDLGQFFGPGTRLTVL.

The V call is TRBV2, the J call TRBJ2-1; 7 bases agree with TRBD2. This CDR3 is 16 amino acids long. Trimming removed 4 bases from V and 0 bases from J; junction bases left unmatched: 6. Germline assignment: CDR1 SNHLY and CDR2 FYNNEI. CDR3 protein: CASSGLTSDSYNEQFF. DNA for the CDR3: TGTGCCAGCAGTGGACTTACTAGCGACTCCTACAATGAGCAGTTCTTC.

The chain has TRBV21-1 and TRBJ2-7; the table's D call, TRBD1, has no DNA check behind it. TRBV21-1 is a recognized pseudogene. The CDR3 covers 17 residues. CDR3 sequence reads: CASSNRFPGQGRNEQYF. For the CDR3, the DNA is TGTGCCAGCAGCAACAGGTTCCCTGGACAGGGGAGGAACGAGCAGTACTTC.

This chain uses TRBV14 with TRBJ1-1, with D possibly matching TRBD1 (5 bases). V lost 1 base and J lost 5, with 8 bases in between. The CDR3 is 13 residues long. Germline CDR1 is SGHDN and CDR2 is FVKESK. CDR3 amino acids: CASSQAGGTEAFF. CDR3 DNA sequence: TGTGCCAGCAGCCAAGCGGGGGGTACTGAAGCTTTCTTT.

J is TRBJ2-3 and V is TRBV5-6, with 9 positions matching TRBD1. The germline gives CDR1 SGHDT, CDR2 YYEEEE. V gave up 4 bases and J gave up 4 bases; unmatched junction bases: 10. This CDR3 has 16 residues. CDR3 bases: TGTGCCAGCAGCATCCGGGACAGGGTCCTTCCAGATACGCAGTATTTT. Translation gives CASSIRDRVLPDTQYF.